The next 3 T cell receptor beta chains were all read from a single sample in a study of shared clonotypes between healthy human individuals. This table comes from immunoSEQ multiplex PCR, and its TCRdb copy is limited to in-frame clones, with some not included. Here the sample spans fewer than 600,000 clones, around 78% being singletons. The sequenced sample was PBMCs. The receptors originated from a middle-aged woman in good health. Some clones in this sample may be carry-over from other donors' samples.

The CDR3 spells CASRGQGDNEQFF. The CDR3, as DNA: TGTGCCAGCAGAGGACAGGGAGACAATGAGCAGTTCTTC. The chain joins TRBV2 to TRBJ2-1; 8 positions agree with TRBD1. The V gene end was trimmed by 6 bases and the J gene end by 5 bases; junction bases not matched to a gene: 3. Germline CDR1 SNHLY, CDR2 FYNNEI. CDR3 length equals 13 residues.

The rearrangement joins TRBV29-1 to TRBJ2-5; no reliable D call. The tail of the sequence fits TRBJ2-7 better, so the J call may be wrong. Germline CDR1 is SQVTM and CDR2 is ANQGSEA. There are 12 residues in the CDR3. The CDR3 sequence is CSVEDLLHEQYF. The CDR3 DNA follows: TGCAGCGTTGAAGATCTTCTCCACGAGCAGTACTTC.

V usage is TRBV9 and J usage is TRBJ2-3; 12 nucleotides agree with TRBD2. V lost 3 bases and J lost 7; bases outside the gene matches: 6. Germline loops: CDR1 SGDLS, CDR2 YYNGEE. There are 15 residues in the CDR3. CDR3 coding DNA: TGTGCCAGCAGCGCGAGACTAGCGGGAGAGAATACGCAGTATTTT. Its protein is CASSARLAGENTQYF.